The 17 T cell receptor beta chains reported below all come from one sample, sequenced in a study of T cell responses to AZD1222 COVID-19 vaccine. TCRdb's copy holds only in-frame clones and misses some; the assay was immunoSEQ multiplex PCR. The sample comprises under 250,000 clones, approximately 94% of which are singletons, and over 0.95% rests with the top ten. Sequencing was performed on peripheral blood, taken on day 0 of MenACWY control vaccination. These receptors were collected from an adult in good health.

CDR3 sequence (DNA): TGTGCCAGCAGCGGAGGGTTCCTCCCCGGCTACACCTTC. It translates to CASSGGFLPGYTF. The chain couples TRBV28 to TRBJ1-2; D not certain. V dropped 6 bases and J dropped 8 bases, with 16 bases sitting between them. Germline assignment: CDR1 MDHEN and CDR2 SYDVKM. This CDR3 spans 13 amino acids.

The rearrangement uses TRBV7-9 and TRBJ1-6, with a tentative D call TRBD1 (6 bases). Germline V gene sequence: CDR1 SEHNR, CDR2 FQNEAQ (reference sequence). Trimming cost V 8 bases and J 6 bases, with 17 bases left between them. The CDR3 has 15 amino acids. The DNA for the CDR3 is TGTGCCAGCGGCCCGGGGGGACACGTTAATTCACCCCTCCACTTT. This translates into CASGPGGHVNSPLHF. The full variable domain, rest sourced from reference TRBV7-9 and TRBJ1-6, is DTGVSQNPRHKITKRGQNVTFRCDPISEHNRLYWYRQTLGQGPEFLTYFQNEAQLEKSRLLSDRFSAERPKGSFSTLEIQRTEQGDSAMYLCASGPGGHVNSPLHFGNGTRLTVT.

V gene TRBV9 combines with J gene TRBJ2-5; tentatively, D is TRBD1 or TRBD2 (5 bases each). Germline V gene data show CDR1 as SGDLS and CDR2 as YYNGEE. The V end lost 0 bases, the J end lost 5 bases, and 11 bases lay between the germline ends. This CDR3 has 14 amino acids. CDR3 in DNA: TGTGCCAGCAGCGTAGGGCAAGGGGACGAGACCCAGTACTTC. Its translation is CASSVGQGDETQYF.

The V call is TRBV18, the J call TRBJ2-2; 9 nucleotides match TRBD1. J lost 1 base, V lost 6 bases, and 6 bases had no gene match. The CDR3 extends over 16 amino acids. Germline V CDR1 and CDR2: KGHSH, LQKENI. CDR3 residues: CASSMQGQGNTGELFF. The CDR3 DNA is TGTGCCAGCTCGATGCAGGGACAGGGGAACACCGGGGAGCTGTTTTTT.

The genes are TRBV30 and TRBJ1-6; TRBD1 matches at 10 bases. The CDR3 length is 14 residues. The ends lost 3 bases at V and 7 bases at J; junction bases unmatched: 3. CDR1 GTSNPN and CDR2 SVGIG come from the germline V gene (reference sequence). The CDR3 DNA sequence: TGTGCCTGGAGGGGACAGGGGTGGAATTCACCCCTCCACTTT. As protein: CAWRGQGWNSPLHF.

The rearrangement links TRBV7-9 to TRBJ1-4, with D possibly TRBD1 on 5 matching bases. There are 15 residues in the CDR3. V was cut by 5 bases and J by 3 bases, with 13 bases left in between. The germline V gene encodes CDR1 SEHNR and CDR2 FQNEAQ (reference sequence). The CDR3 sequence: CASSISGTANEKLFF. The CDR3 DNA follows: TGTGCCAGCAGCATTTCAGGGACGGCTAATGAAAAACTGTTTTTT.

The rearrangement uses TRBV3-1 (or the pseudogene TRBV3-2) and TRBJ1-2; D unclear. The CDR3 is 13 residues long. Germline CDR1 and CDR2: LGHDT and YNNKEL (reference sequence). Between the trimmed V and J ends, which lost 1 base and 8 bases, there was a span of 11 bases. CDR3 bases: TGTGCCAGCAGCCAAGGTCCCGGTGCGGGCTACACCTTC. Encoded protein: CASSQGPGAGYTF.

CDR3 protein: CASGGERNTEAFF. The CDR3 DNA follows: TGTGCCAGCGGTGGGGAACGGAACACTGAAGCTTTCTTT. V usage is TRBV4-2 and J usage is TRBJ1-1; no clear D. This CDR3 contains 13 residues. Germline V CDR1 and CDR2: LGHNA, YNFKEQ. Trimming removed 8 bases from V and 1 base from J, with 11 bases in between.

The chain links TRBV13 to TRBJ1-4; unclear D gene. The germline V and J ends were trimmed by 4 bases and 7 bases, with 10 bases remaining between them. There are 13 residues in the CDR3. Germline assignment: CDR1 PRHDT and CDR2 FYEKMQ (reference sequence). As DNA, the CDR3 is TGTGCCAGCAGCTCGCACGACGTTGAAAAACTGTTTTTT. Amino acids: CASSSHDVEKLFF.

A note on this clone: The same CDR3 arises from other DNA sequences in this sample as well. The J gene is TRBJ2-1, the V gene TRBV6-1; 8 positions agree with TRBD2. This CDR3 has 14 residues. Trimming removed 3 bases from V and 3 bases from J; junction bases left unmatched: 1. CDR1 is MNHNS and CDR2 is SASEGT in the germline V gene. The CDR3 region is CASSEAGGYNEQFF. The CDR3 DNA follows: TGTGCCAGCAGTGAGGCGGGGGGCTACAATGAGCAGTTCTTC.

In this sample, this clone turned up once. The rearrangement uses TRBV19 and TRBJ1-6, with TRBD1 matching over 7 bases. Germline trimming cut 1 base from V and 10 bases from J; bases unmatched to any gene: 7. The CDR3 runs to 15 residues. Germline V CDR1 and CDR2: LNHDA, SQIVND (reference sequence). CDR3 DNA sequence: TGTGCCAGTAGTATAGGTACAGGGGTCGGATCACCCCTCCACTTT. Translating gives CASSIGTGVGSPLHF.

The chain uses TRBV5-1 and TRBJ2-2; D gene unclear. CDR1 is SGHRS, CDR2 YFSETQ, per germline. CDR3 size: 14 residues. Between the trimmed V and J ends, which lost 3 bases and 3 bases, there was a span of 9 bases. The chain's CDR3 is CASSSGSYTGELFF. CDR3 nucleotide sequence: TGCGCCAGCAGCTCCGGGTCGTACACCGGGGAGCTGTTTTTT.

CDR3 bases: TGTGCCAGCAGTCCTTATCGGGAGACGCAGTATTTT. This translates into CASSPYRETQYF. V is TRBV3-1 (or the pseudogene TRBV3-2) and J is TRBJ2-3; D possibly corresponds to TRBD2 (6 bases). V shed 6 bases and J shed 9 bases, with 13 bases lying between them. The germline gives CDR1 LGHDT, CDR2 YNNKEL (reference sequence). The length of the CDR3 is 12 residues.

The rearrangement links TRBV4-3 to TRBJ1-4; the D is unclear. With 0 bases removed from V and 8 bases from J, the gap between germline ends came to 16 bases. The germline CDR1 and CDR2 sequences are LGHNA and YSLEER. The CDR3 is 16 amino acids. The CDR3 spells CASSQEGSASLEKLFF. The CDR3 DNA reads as TGCGCCAGCAGCCAAGAAGGAAGCGCATCTTTGGAAAAACTGTTTTTT.

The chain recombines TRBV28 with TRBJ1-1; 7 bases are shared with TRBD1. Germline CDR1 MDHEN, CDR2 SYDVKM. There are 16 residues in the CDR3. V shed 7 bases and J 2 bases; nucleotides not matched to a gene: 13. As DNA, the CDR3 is TGTGCCAGCACCCCAGGGGGGCCGGGGACAAACACTGAAGCTTTCTTT. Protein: CASTPGGPGTNTEAFF.

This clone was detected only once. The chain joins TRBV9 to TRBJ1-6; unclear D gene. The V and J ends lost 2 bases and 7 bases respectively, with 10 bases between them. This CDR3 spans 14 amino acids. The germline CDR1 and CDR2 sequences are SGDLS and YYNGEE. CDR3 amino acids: CASSVGSVNSPLHF. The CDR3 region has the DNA TGTGCCAGCAGCGTCGGCAGTGTCAATTCACCCCTCCACTTT.

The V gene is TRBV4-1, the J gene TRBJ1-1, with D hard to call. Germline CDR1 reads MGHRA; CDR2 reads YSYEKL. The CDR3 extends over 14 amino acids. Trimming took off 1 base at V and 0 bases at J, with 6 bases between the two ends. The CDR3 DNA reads TGCGCCAGCAGCCAAGGTCCACTGAACACTGAAGCTTTCTTT. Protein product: CASSQGPLNTEAFF.